The rows below give T cell receptor beta chains drawn from one sample of a study of CD8+ T cells in alopecia areata. Only in-frame clones appear in the TCRdb table, and some are missing; sequencing was by immunoSEQ multiplex PCR. The sample shows 120,000 to 150,000 clones, more than 85% of them seen only once. This sample comprised CD8+ T cells sorted from blood, obtained at week 4, from a patient treated with tofacitinib. The receptors were sampled from a human donor with alopecia areata. Both conserved end residues are part of each CDR3. D genes are given only for firm matches. Size is stated for part of the rows, as once, few or many counts, or as a class when the clone is expanded.

TRBJ2-5 | TRBD1 | TRBV4-1 | - | CASSHLGTGETQYF | TGCGCCAGCAGCCACCTCGGGACAGGGGAGACCCAGTACTTC
TRBJ2-3 | TRBD2 | TRBV29-1 | once | CSVDPSGSTDTQYF | TGCAGCGTCGATCCTAGCGGAAGCACAGATACGCAGTATTTT
TRBJ2-7 | - | TRBV4-1 | once | CASSLRGGGGYEQYF | TGCGCCAGCAGCCTAAGAGGAGGGGGCGGCTACGAGCAGTACTTC
TRBJ1-6 | - | TRBV6-4 | - | CASRGGPGYSPLHF | TGTGCCAGCAGAGGGGGGCCGGGGTACTCACCCCTCCACTTT
TRBJ2-7 | - | TRBV4-1 | - | CASSHRQSYEQYF | TGCGCCAGCAGCCACCGACAGTCCTACGAGCAGTACTTC
TRBJ2-7 | TRBD1 | TRBV29-1 | - | CSVIRDSTYEQYF | TGCAGCGTTATTCGGGACAGTACCTACGAGCAGTACTTC
TRBJ2-7 | - | TRBV29-1 | - | CSVVERGAYEQYF | TGCAGCGTGGTGGAGAGAGGGGCCTACGAGCAGTACTTC
TRBJ2-1 | - | TRBV7-7 | few | CASSLELGNEQFF | TGTGCTAGCAGCTTAGAACTCGGCAATGAGCAGTTCTTC
TRBJ1-2 | - | TRBV9 | - | CASSAAGHGYTF | TGTGCCAGCAGCGCCGCAGGGCATGGCTACACCTTC
TRBJ2-5 | TRBD2 | TRBV11-2 | - | CASSSLAGGGETQYF | TGTGCCAGCAGCTCTCTAGCGGGAGGGGGAGAGACCCAGTACTTC
TRBJ2-7 | - | TRBV14 | - | CASSQGRGTYEQYF | TGTGCCAGCAGCCAAGGGAGGGGGACCTACGAGCAGTACTTC
TRBJ1-5 | - | TRBV7-9 | - | CASSVDQSNQPQHF | TGTGCCAGCAGCGTAGACCAGAGCAATCAGCCCCAGCATTTT
TRBJ1-4 | - | TRBV4-1 | - | CASSQINEKLFF | TGCGCCAGCAGCCAAATTAATGAAAAACTGTTTTTT
TRBJ2-1 | - | TRBV21-1 | once | CASSSPSGKTSRGQFF | TGTGCCAGCAGCTCACCTAGCGGTAAAACTTCTAGGGGGCAGTTCTTC
TRBJ1-3 | - | TRBV5-4 | - | CASSPPGEVYGNTIYF | TGTGCCAGCAGCCCCCCAGGGGAAGTGTACGGAAACACCATATATTTT
TRBJ2-7 | - | TRBV19 | - | CASSGAAELGEQYF | TGTGCCAGTTCTGGGGCCGCGGAGTTGGGCGAGCAGTACTTC
TRBJ2-5 | - | TRBV29-1 | - | CSVEGVTGAVTQYF | TGCAGCGTTGAAGGAGTCACGGGGGCGGTGACCCAGTACTTC
TRBJ2-6 | - | TRBV19 | few | CASPSGSGANVLTF | TGTGCCAGTCCCTCCGGGTCGGGGGCCAACGTCCTGACTTTC
TRBJ2-1 | TRBD2 | TRBV9 | few | CASSDSGGAGLDEQFF | TGTGCCAGCAGCGATAGCGGGGGGGCCGGTTTGGATGAGCAGTTCTTC
TRBJ2-1 | - | TRBV19 | - | CASSIVTSYNEQFF | TGTGCCAGTAGTATAGTCACCTCGTACAATGAGCAGTTCTTC
TRBJ1-1 | - | TRBV7-8 | few | CASSPLSGPNTEAFF | -
TRBJ2-2 | TRBD1 | TRBV13 | - | CASSLRGQGTTGELFF | TGTGCCAGCAGCTTAAGAGGACAGGGAACCACCGGGGAGCTGTTTTTT
TRBJ2-3 | TRBD2 | TRBV4-2 | - | CASSPGGVDYTQYF | TGTGCCAGCAGCCCCGGGGGGGTAGATTATACGCAGTATTTT
TRBJ1-1 | - | TRBV9 | - | CASSTPGQHTEAFF | TGTGCCAGCAGCACTCCCGGACAGCACACTGAAGCTTTCTTT
TRBJ2-7 | TRBD2 | TRBV29-1 | - | CSVEIPSGVAYEQYF | TGCAGCGTTGAAATTCCTAGCGGGGTCGCCTACGAGCAGTACTTC
TRBJ2-1 | TRBD2 | TRBV19 | once | CASSLLAGASYNEQFF | TGTGCCAGTAGCCTACTAGCGGGGGCATCCTACAATGAGCAGTTCTTC
TRBJ2-5 | - | TRBV6-5 | - | CASSYKGDQETQYF | TGTGCCAGCAGTTACAAGGGGGATCAAGAGACCCAGTACTTC
TRBJ2-1 | - | TRBV5-1 | - | CASSLGSEQFF | TGCGCCAGCAGCTTGGGTAGTGAGCAGTTCTTC
TRBJ1-2 | - | TRBV19 | - | CASTFPPVSPFYGYTF | TGTGCCAGTACCTTCCCGCCCGTCTCTCCGTTCTATGGCTACACCTTC
TRBJ1-1 | - | TRBV7-3 | - | CASSLGGTNTEAFF | TGTGCCAGCAGCTTAGGGGGAACGAACACTGAAGCTTTCTTT
TRBJ1-1 | - | TRBV6-4 | - | CASSRAVNTEAFF | TGTGCCAGTTCCCGGGCCGTAAACACTGAAGCTTTCTTT
TRBJ1-2 | - | TRBV6-5 | - | CASSYSRDAGYTF | TGTGCCAGCAGTTACTCGAGGGACGCGGGCTACACCTTC
TRBJ2-1 | - | TRBV7-9 | - | CASSIVTNRSYNEQFF | TGTGCCAGCAGTATCGTTACCAATCGCTCCTACAATGAGCAGTTCTTC
TRBJ2-7 | - | TRBV2 | - | CASSGQISYEQYF | TGTGCCAGCAGTGGACAGATCTCCTACGAGCAGTACTTC
TRBJ1-4 | TRBD1 | TRBV2 | - | CASSPPGQGREKLFF | TGTGCCAGCAGTCCACCGGGACAGGGCCGTGAAAAACTGTTTTTT
TRBJ2-5 | - | TRBV2 | once | CASEGAVQETQYF | TGTGCCAGCGAAGGGGCCGTCCAAGAGACCCAGTACTTC
TRBJ1-1 | TRBD1 | TRBV7-9 | once | CASSSSTGRDTEAFF | TGTGCCAGCAGCTCCTCGACAGGGAGGGACACTGAAGCTTTCTTT
TRBJ1-1 | TRBD1 | TRBV5-1 | - | CASTFGDRTNTEAFF | TGCGCCAGCACCTTTGGGGACAGGACGAACACTGAAGCTTTCTTT
TRBJ2-3 | - | TRBV30 | few | CAWNRLDPDTQYF | TGTGCCTGGAATCGGCTGGACCCAGATACGCAGTATTTT
TRBJ2-1 | - | TRBV11-1 | once | CASSLFNNEQFF | TGTGCCAGCAGCCTGTTTAACAATGAGCAGTTCTTC
TRBJ2-7 | - | TRBV27 | - | CASRPGAGAIEQYF | TGTGCCAGCAGACCCGGGGCAGGGGCTATCGAGCAGTACTTC
TRBJ2-7 | - | TRBV10-3 | - | CASTQYYEQYF | TGTGCCAGCACCCAGTACTACGAGCAGTACTTC
TRBJ2-3 | TRBD2 | TRBV5-4 | few | CASSFTSGSADTQYF | TGTGCCAGCAGCTTCACTAGCGGGAGTGCAGATACGCAGTATTTT
TRBJ2-1 | TRBD2 | TRBV4-2 | - | CASSDLAGDLLNEQFF | TGTGCCAGCAGCGATTTAGCGGGAGACCTTCTCAATGAGCAGTTCTTC
TRBJ2-2 | TRBD2 | TRBV7-2 | - | CASTSRAGGPSGELFF | TGTGCCAGCACCTCCCGGGCGGGAGGGCCTTCCGGGGAGCTGTTTTTT
TRBJ2-4 | - | TRBV30 | - | CACGLPGAKNIQYF | TGTGCCTGTGGCCTCCCCGGGGCCAAAAACATTCAGTACTTC
TRBJ2-7 | TRBD1 | TRBV27 | - | CASSLGQGVGEQYF | TGTGCCAGCAGTTTGGGACAGGGAGTGGGGGAGCAGTACTTC
TRBJ1-2 | - | TRBV12-5 | - | CASGPEEGTYGYTF | TGTGCTAGTGGTCCCGAGGAGGGAACCTATGGCTACACCTTC
TRBJ1-5 | - | TRBV27 | once | CASSEGGGNQPQHF | TGTGCCAGCAGTGAAGGGGGAGGCAATCAGCCCCAGCATTTT
TRBJ1-4 | - | TRBV25-1 | - | CASAQGQGWEKLFF | TGTGCCAGCGCCCAGGGCCAGGGTTGGGAAAAACTGTTTTTT
TRBJ2-1 | TRBD1 | TRBV2 | - | CASRGDRDRGPGWNEQFF | TGTGCCAGCAGGGGAGACCGGGACAGGGGTCCGGGATGGAATGAGCAGTTCTTC
TRBJ2-2 | TRBD1 | TRBV30 | - | CACPESRDRATGELFF | TGTGCCTGCCCCGAATCGCGGGACAGGGCCACCGGGGAGCTGTTTTTT
TRBJ2-7 | TRBD2 | TRBV4-1 | - | CASSQEGTRSYEQYF | TGCGCCAGCAGCCAAGAGGGGACTAGGTCCTACGAGCAGTACTTC
TRBJ2-1 | TRBD1 | TRBV29-1 | - | CSVINRGDNEQFF | TGCAGCGTGATAAACAGGGGAGACAATGAGCAGTTCTTC
TRBJ2-7 | - | TRBV29-1 | - | CSVEDQGKSYEQYF | TGCAGCGTTGAAGATCAGGGGAAGTCCTACGAGCAGTACTTC